This T cell receptor beta chain derives from a study of blood T cell repertoires in COVID-19. Study in general: COVID-19 samples from acute and convalescent phases originated in the United States, Italy and Spain.

Data came from immunoSEQ multiplex PCR; TCRdb stores just in-frame clones and leaves some out. The data show roughly 150,000 clones, around 80% seen once. The CDR3 is 12 residues long. With 5 bases removed from V and 5 bases from J, the gap between germline ends came to 8 bases. Germline V lookup: CDR1 LNHNV, CDR2 YYDKDF (reference sequence). Allocation to cohorts depended on clinical history reported by the participants. Exposed study participants had met a COVID-19 case within 2 weeks before entry. The chain is built from TRBV15 and TRBJ2-3; D unresolved. Sequenced: PBMCs or T cells enriched from blood (not recorded which). The clonotype was recovered from a man between 65 and 79 years old who had been exposed to COVID-19. The CDR3: CATSLGIDTQYF. Written as DNA, the CDR3 is TGTGCCACCAGCCTCGGTATAGATACGCAGTATTTT.